This is a list of T cell receptor beta chains from one sample in a study of control samples from healthy donors and cancer patients. The repertoire was sequenced with immunoSEQ multiplex PCR; TCRdb's copy has only in-frame clones and lacks some. Found here are 65,000 to 95,000 clones, more than 75% of them singletons; the top ten hold roughly 20%. Sequenced material: blood. The receptors were sampled from a man aged 45-65 years in good health. Both conserved end residues are part of each CDR3. The D gene is left open where the match is weak. A row's size may be missing; if present it is once, few, many or a size class.

d_call: TRBD2; v_call: TRBV7-3; j_call: TRBJ2-7; cdr3_length: 15; clone_size: -; cdr3_aa: CASSLSPMGGYEQYF; cdr3_nt: TGTGCCAGCAGCTTATCCCCTATGGGAGGGTACGAGCAGTACTTC
d_call: TRBD2; v_call: TRBV9; j_call: TRBJ2-3; cdr3_length: 15; clone_size: once; cdr3_aa: CASSDRSGGVDTQYF; cdr3_nt: TGTGCCAGCAGCGATCGTAGCGGGGGGGTAGATACGCAGTATTTT
d_call: -; v_call: TRBV7-2; j_call: TRBJ2-7; cdr3_length: 13; clone_size: -; cdr3_aa: CASSLVKSYEQYF; cdr3_nt: TGTGCCAGCAGCTTAGTAAAATCCTACGAGCAGTACTTC
d_call: TRBD1; v_call: TRBV4-3; j_call: TRBJ1-6; cdr3_length: 18; clone_size: -; cdr3_aa: CASSQDSNTGVYNSPLHF; cdr3_nt: TGCGCCAGCAGCCAAGATTCTAATACAGGGGTCTATAATTCACCCCTCCACTTT
d_call: -; v_call: TRBV6-4; j_call: TRBJ1-2; cdr3_length: 11; clone_size: -; cdr3_aa: CASSEGDGYTF; cdr3_nt: TGTGCCAGCAGTGAGGGCGATGGCTACACCTTC
d_call: -; v_call: TRBV24-1; j_call: TRBJ2-1; cdr3_length: 12; clone_size: -; cdr3_aa: CATSGLGREQFF; cdr3_nt: TGTGCCACCAGTGGGCTGGGTAGGGAGCAGTTCTTC
d_call: -; v_call: TRBV5-1; j_call: TRBJ2-5; cdr3_length: 15; clone_size: -; cdr3_aa: CASSRGGALQETQYF; cdr3_nt: TGCGCCAGCAGCCGAGGGGGTGCTCTCCAAGAGACCCAGTACTTC
d_call: -; v_call: TRBV25-1; j_call: TRBJ2-7; cdr3_length: 13; clone_size: -; cdr3_aa: CASSGGKGYEQYF; cdr3_nt: TGTGCCAGCAGTGGAGGGAAGGGCTACGAGCAGTACTTC
d_call: TRBD1; v_call: TRBV11-3; j_call: TRBJ1-1; cdr3_length: 15; clone_size: -; cdr3_aa: CASTGQGGSNTEAFF; cdr3_nt: TGTGCCAGCACCGGACAGGGGGGATCAAACACTGAAGCTTTCTTT
d_call: -; v_call: TRBV14; j_call: TRBJ2-7; cdr3_length: 16; clone_size: many; cdr3_aa: CASGPSGTAPWDEQYF; cdr3_nt: TGTGCCAGCGGCCCCTCAGGGACGGCTCCCTGGGACGAGCAGTACTTC
d_call: TRBD2; v_call: TRBV6-4; j_call: TRBJ2-3; cdr3_length: 16; clone_size: -; cdr3_aa: CASRGTSGFCTDTQYF; cdr3_nt: TGTGCCAGCAGAGGGACTAGCGGGTTTTGCACAGATACGCAGTATTTT
d_call: -; v_call: TRBV3-1/TRBV3-2; j_call: TRBJ1-3; cdr3_length: 14; clone_size: -; cdr3_aa: CASSERGAGNTIYF; cdr3_nt: TGTGCCAGCAGTGAGCGAGGGGCTGGAAACACCATATATTTT
d_call: -; v_call: TRBV6-5; j_call: TRBJ1-2; cdr3_length: 16; clone_size: -; cdr3_aa: CASSYEGLTGNYGYTF; cdr3_nt: TGTGCCAGCAGTTACGAGGGTTTAACAGGGAACTATGGCTACACCTTC
d_call: -; v_call: TRBV7-9; j_call: TRBJ1-1; cdr3_length: 13; clone_size: -; cdr3_aa: CASSSEGSAEAFF; cdr3_nt: TGTGCCAGCAGCTCCGAGGGGAGCGCTGAAGCTTTCTTT
d_call: -; v_call: TRBV9; j_call: TRBJ1-4; cdr3_length: 13; clone_size: once; cdr3_aa: CASSVGTTEKLFF; cdr3_nt: TGTGCCAGCAGCGTTGGGACTACTGAAAAACTGTTTTTT
d_call: -; v_call: TRBV5-1; j_call: TRBJ1-3; cdr3_length: 13; clone_size: -; cdr3_aa: CASSLESGNTIYF; cdr3_nt: TGCGCCAGCAGCTTGGAGTCTGGAAACACCATATATTTT
d_call: -; v_call: TRBV27; j_call: TRBJ1-2; cdr3_length: 14; clone_size: -; cdr3_aa: CASSSIGHFYGYTF; cdr3_nt: TGTGCCAGCAGCTCGATCGGACATTTCTATGGCTACACCTTC
d_call: TRBD2; v_call: TRBV4-3; j_call: TRBJ2-2; cdr3_length: 18; clone_size: -; cdr3_aa: CASSQEHDSGRGTGELFF; cdr3_nt: TGCGCCAGCAGCCAAGAACATGATAGCGGGAGAGGGACCGGGGAGCTGTTTTTT
d_call: -; v_call: TRBV3-1/TRBV3-2; j_call: TRBJ1-3; cdr3_length: 15; clone_size: -; cdr3_aa: CASSQDLSLGNTIYF; cdr3_nt: TGTGCCAGCAGCCAAGATTTGAGCCTGGGAAACACCATATATTTT
d_call: TRBD2; v_call: TRBV12-5; j_call: TRBJ2-4; cdr3_length: 20; clone_size: -; cdr3_aa: CASGLVQDGRLAGGMVIQYF; cdr3_nt: TGTGCTAGTGGTTTGGTACAAGACGGTCGACTAGCGGGGGGAATGGTCATTCAGTACTTC
d_call: -; v_call: TRBV7-8; j_call: TRBJ1-3; cdr3_length: 13; clone_size: -; cdr3_aa: CASSLFEGNTIYF; cdr3_nt: TGTGCCAGCAGCTTATTTGAGGGAAACACCATATATTTT
d_call: TRBD2; v_call: TRBV4-1; j_call: TRBJ2-5; cdr3_length: 17; clone_size: -; cdr3_aa: CASSQDHIGTSGRTQYF; cdr3_nt: TGCGCCAGCAGCCAAGACCACATTGGGACTAGCGGGAGGACCCAGTACTTC
d_call: -; v_call: TRBV7-7; j_call: TRBJ2-5; cdr3_length: 14; clone_size: -; cdr3_aa: CASSPSSERETQYF; cdr3_nt: TGTGCTAGCAGCCCCTCGTCCGAGCGGGAGACCCAGTACTTC
d_call: -; v_call: TRBV24-1; j_call: TRBJ1-4; cdr3_length: 15; clone_size: -; cdr3_aa: CATSEGVGANEKLFF; cdr3_nt: TGTGCCACCAGTGAAGGGGTTGGGGCTAATGAAAAACTGTTTTTT
d_call: TRBD1; v_call: TRBV15; j_call: TRBJ1-5; cdr3_length: 15; clone_size: few; cdr3_aa: CATSRDGQEHQPQHF; cdr3_nt: TGTGCCACCAGCAGAGACGGACAGGAACATCAGCCCCAGCATTTT
d_call: -; v_call: TRBV6-5; j_call: TRBJ1-5; cdr3_length: 15; clone_size: -; cdr3_aa: CASKEVGYSNQPQHF; cdr3_nt: TGTGCCAGCAAAGAGGTGGGGTATAGCAATCAGCCCCAGCATTTT
d_call: TRBD2; v_call: TRBV6-4; j_call: TRBJ2-7; cdr3_length: 16; clone_size: -; cdr3_aa: CASSDSRREGVHEQYF; cdr3_nt: TGTGCCAGCAGTGACTCGAGGCGGGAGGGCGTCCACGAGCAGTACTTC
d_call: -; v_call: TRBV27; j_call: TRBJ1-2; cdr3_length: 14; clone_size: -; cdr3_aa: CASSLTPRRGGYTF; cdr3_nt: TGTGCCAGCAGTCTAACCCCCCGGAGGGGGGGCTACACCTTC
d_call: -; v_call: TRBV29-1; j_call: TRBJ2-3; cdr3_length: 13; clone_size: -; cdr3_aa: CSVEDLSTDTQYF; cdr3_nt: TGCAGCGTTGAAGATCTAAGCACAGATACGCAGTATTTT
d_call: -; v_call: TRBV20-1; j_call: TRBJ1-2; cdr3_length: 10; clone_size: -; cdr3_aa: CSAVEGGYTF; cdr3_nt: TGCAGTGCCGTTGAGGGTGGCTACACCTTC
d_call: -; v_call: TRBV4-1; j_call: TRBJ1-1; cdr3_length: 17; clone_size: -; cdr3_aa: CASSPQGIAGQHTEAFF; cdr3_nt: TGCGCCAGCAGCCCTCAAGGAATCGCAGGACAGCACACTGAAGCTTTCTTT
d_call: -; v_call: TRBV21-1; j_call: TRBJ1-2; cdr3_length: 13; clone_size: -; cdr3_aa: CASSKGGMKGYTF; cdr3_nt: TGTGCCAGCAGCAAAGGAGGAATGAAGGGCTACACCTTC
d_call: TRBD2; v_call: TRBV5-4; j_call: TRBJ2-7; cdr3_length: 15; clone_size: -; cdr3_aa: CASSFAGGESYEQYF; cdr3_nt: TGTGCCAGCAGCTTCGCTGGGGGGGAGTCCTACGAGCAGTACTTC
d_call: -; v_call: TRBV18; j_call: TRBJ2-5; cdr3_length: 13; clone_size: -; cdr3_aa: CASTRDLGETQYF; cdr3_nt: TGTGCCAGCACGCGGGACCTGGGGGAGACCCAGTACTTC
d_call: TRBD1; v_call: TRBV2; j_call: TRBJ2-7; cdr3_length: 13; clone_size: -; cdr3_aa: CASTQEEGQGGGF; cdr3_nt: TGTGCCAGCACCCAGGAGGAGGGACAGGGGGGAGGTTTC
d_call: TRBD1; v_call: TRBV27; j_call: TRBJ1-2; cdr3_length: 17; clone_size: -; cdr3_aa: CASNKGQGNRGGYGYTF; cdr3_nt: TGTGCCAGCAACAAGGGACAGGGTAACAGAGGCGGCTATGGCTACACCTTC
d_call: -; v_call: TRBV20-1; j_call: TRBJ1-1; cdr3_length: 11; clone_size: -; cdr3_aa: CRVGQDTEAFF; cdr3_nt: TGCAGGGTGGGGCAGGACACTGAAGCTTTCTTT
d_call: -; v_call: TRBV6-5; j_call: TRBJ1-1; cdr3_length: 12; clone_size: few; cdr3_aa: CASSYRDMRAFF; cdr3_nt: TGTGCCAGCAGTTACCGGGACATGAGGGCTTTCTTT
d_call: -; v_call: TRBV11-3; j_call: TRBJ1-2; cdr3_length: 13; clone_size: -; cdr3_aa: CASSSLTDYGYTF; cdr3_nt: TGTGCCAGCAGCTCCCTGACAGACTATGGCTACACCTTC
d_call: TRBD1; v_call: TRBV7-2; j_call: TRBJ1-2; cdr3_length: 14; clone_size: -; cdr3_aa: CASSSGQGDYGYTF; cdr3_nt: TGTGCCAGCAGCTCAGGACAGGGGGACTATGGCTACACCTTC